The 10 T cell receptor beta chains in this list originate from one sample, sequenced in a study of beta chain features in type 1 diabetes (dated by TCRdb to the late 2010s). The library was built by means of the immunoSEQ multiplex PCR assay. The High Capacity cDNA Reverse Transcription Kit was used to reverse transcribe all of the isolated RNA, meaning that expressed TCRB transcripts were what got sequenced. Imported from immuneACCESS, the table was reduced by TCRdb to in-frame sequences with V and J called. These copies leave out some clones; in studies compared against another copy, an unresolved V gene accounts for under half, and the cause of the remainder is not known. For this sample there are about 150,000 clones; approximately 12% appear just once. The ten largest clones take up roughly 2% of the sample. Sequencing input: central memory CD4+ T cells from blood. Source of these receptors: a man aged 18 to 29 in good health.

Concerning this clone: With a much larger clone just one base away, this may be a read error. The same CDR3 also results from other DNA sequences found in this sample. For the CDR3, the DNA is TGTGCCAGCAGCTTAGCCGGGGCCCGGGCCGAGCAGTACTTC. Translation: CASSLAGARAEQYF. The rearrangement links TRBV7-2 to TRBJ2-7; D is perhaps TRBD1 or TRBD2 (5 bases each). The CDR3 totals 14 residues. Germline assignment: CDR1 SGHTA and CDR2 FQGNSA. V lost 0 bases, J lost 6 bases, and 12 bases lay in between.

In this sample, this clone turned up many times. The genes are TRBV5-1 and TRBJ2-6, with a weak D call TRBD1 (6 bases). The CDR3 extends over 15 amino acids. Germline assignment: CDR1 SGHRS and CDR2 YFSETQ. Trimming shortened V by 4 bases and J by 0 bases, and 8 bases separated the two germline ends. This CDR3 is CASSLDSSGANVLTF. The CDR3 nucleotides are TGCGCCAGCAGCCTGGACAGCTCTGGGGCCAACGTCCTGACTTTC.

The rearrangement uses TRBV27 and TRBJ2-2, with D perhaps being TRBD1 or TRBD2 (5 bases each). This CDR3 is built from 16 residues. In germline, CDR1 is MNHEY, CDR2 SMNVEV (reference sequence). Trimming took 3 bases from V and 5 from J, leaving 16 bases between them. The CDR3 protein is CASSFEGPLRTGELFF. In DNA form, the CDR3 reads TGTGCCAGCAGTTTTGAGGGGCCACTGAGGACCGGGGAGCTGTTTTTT.

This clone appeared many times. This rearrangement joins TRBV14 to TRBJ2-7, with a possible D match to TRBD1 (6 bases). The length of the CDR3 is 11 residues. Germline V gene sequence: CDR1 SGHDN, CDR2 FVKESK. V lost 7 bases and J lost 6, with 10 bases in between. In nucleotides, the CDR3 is TGTGCCAGCACCAACAGGGCCGAGCAGTACTTC. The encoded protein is CASTNRAEQYF.

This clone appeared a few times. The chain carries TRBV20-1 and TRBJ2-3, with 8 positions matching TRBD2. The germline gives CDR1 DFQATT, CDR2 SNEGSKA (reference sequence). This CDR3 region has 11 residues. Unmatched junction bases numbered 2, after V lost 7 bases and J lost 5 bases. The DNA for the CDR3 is TGCAGTGAAGCGGGGGAAGATACGCAGTATTTT. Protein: CSEAGEDTQYF.

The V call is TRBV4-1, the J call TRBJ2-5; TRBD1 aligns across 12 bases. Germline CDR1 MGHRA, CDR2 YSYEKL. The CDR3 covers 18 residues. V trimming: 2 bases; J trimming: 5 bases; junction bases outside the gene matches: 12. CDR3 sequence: CASSQTGTGGVGVETQYF. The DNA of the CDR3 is TGCGCCAGCAGCCAAACCGGGACAGGGGGCGTTGGGGTGGAGACCCAGTACTTC.

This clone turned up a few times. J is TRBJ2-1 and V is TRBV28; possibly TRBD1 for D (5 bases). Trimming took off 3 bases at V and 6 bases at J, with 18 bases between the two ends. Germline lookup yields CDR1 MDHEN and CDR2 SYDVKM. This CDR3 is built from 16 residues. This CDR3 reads CASSLRYGQGTNEQFF. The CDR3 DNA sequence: TGTGCCAGCAGTTTGAGATACGGCCAGGGTACCAATGAGCAGTTCTTC.

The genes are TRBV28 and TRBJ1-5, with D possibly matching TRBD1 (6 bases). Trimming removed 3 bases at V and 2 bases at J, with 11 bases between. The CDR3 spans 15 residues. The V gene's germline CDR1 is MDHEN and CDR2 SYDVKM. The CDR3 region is CASSFRGVGNQPQHF. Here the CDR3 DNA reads TGTGCCAGCAGTTTTAGGGGGGTTGGCAATCAGCCCCAGCATTTT.

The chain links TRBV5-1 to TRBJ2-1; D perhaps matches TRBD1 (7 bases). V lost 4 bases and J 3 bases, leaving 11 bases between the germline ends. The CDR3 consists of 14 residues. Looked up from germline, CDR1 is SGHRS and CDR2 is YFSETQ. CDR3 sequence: CASSAGQSYNEQFF. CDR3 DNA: TGCGCCAGCAGCGCGGGACAGAGCTACAATGAGCAGTTCTTC.

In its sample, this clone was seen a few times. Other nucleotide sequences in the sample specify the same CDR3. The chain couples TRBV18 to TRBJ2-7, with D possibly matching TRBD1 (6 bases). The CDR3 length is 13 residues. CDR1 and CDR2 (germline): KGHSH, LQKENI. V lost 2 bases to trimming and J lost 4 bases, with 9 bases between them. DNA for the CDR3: TGTGCCAGCTCACCAGGGACACAATACGAGCAGTACTTC. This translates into CASSPGTQYEQYF.